The rows below give T cell receptor beta chains drawn from one sample of a study of tumor-infiltrating lymphocytes in primary liver carcinoma. In TCRdb, the multiplex PCR reads were re-called with MiXCR into one record per CDR3 protein. The sample holds a few hundred thousand distinct CDR3 sequences; approximately 58% are singletons and the top ten take about a sixth. The source material was peripheral blood. The source of these receptors is a woman in her thirties with primary liver carcinoma and hepatitis B virus infection. CDR3s include the opening cysteine and the closing phenylalanine or tryptophan. A D gene is named only where the DNA matches it firmly.

J gene | V gene | D gene | CDR3 protein
TRBJ2-2 | TRBV6-1 | TRBD2 | CASRRVAGGPPTGELFF
TRBJ2-1 | TRBV6-2/TRBV6-3 | NA | CASNGYNEQLF
TRBJ2-3 | TRBV29-1 | TRBD2 | CSSRGGISTDTQYF
TRBJ2-2 | TRBV28 | TRBD1 | CASSLGQDYFPDTGELFF
TRBJ2-2 | TRBV12-3/TRBV12-4 | NA | CASSRDGRGTGELFF
TRBJ1-1 | TRBV5-6 | NA | CASSLSAEVSTEAFF
TRBJ2-3 | TRBV6-2/TRBV6-3 | NA | CVSSPFRRTDTQYF
TRBJ2-7 | TRBV11-2 | TRBD1 | CTSSRLRQGVIHEQYF
TRBJ2-5 | TRBV6-1 | TRBD2 | CASSETTSGQETQYF
TRBJ2-7 | TRBV5-1 | NA | CASSPSTRSSHEQYF
TRBJ1-3 | TRBV4-3 | NA | CASSQGTVAVGNTIYF
TRBJ2-5 | TRBV11-2 | TRBD2 | CASSFPDSGLAGQETQYF
TRBJ2-7 | TRBV7-9 | NA | CASSPGAARQYF
TRBJ2-5 | TRBV13 | NA | CASSFRGENQETQYF
TRBJ2-2 | TRBV5-1 | TRBD1 | CASSLAGQGARTGELFF
TRBJ2-5 | TRBV4-2 | NA | CASSQASGSGETQYF
TRBJ2-5 | TRBV2 | TRBD2 | CASSERAGGPRQTQYF
TRBJ2-1 | TRBV11-2 | TRBD1 | CASSWDRANERFF
TRBJ2-2 | TRBV5-4 | NA | CASSSMVGGPGELFF
TRBJ2-5 | TRBV4-2 | TRBD1 | CASSQGQGDEAQYF
TRBJ1-2 | TRBV5-6 | TRBD1 | CASSSGQGATYIF
TRBJ1-1 | TRBV6-6 | NA | CASSSFGGRAEAFF
TRBJ1-1 | TRBV14 | NA | CVSSQRGITEAFF
TRBJ2-7 | TRBV29-1 | TRBD2 | CSTQTSGSYEQYF
TRBJ2-1 | TRBV14 | NA | CASSQGLADEQFF
TRBJ2-3 | TRBV12-3/TRBV12-4 | NA | CTSSYQHTDTQYF
TRBJ2-1 | TRBV5-4 | NA | CASSQPTATYNEQFF
TRBJ2-2 | TRBV30 | NA | CAWGAGNTGELFF
TRBJ1-3 | TRBV14 | NA | CASSQDTNTEYF
TRBJ2-1 | TRBV11-2 | TRBD2 | CASSTGTSGINEQFF
TRBJ2-3 | TRBV6-1 | TRBD2 | CASNERGLAGLTDTQYF
TRBJ2-5 | TRBV12-3/TRBV12-4 | TRBD1 | CASSPGTANEETQYF
TRBJ1-1 | TRBV10-1 | NA | CASSAVDTEAFF
TRBJ2-7 | TRBV11-2 | TRBD2 | CVSSLSGSFAYEEYF
TRBJ2-1 | TRBV6-6 | TRBD2 | CASTPPVTSGRLGQFF
TRBJ2-7 | TRBV12-3/TRBV12-4 | NA | CASSNLQSGTGDEQYF
TRBJ1-5 | TRBV6-2/TRBV6-3 | NA | CASSCFGQNQPQHF
TRBJ2-5 | TRBV12-5 | NA | CASGPGTSETQYF
TRBJ1-4 | TRBV4-1 | TRBD1 | CATNQSLTGGVANEKLFF
TRBJ2-6 | TRBV7-9 | TRBD1 | CASSLSGTAGANVLTF
TRBJ2-3 | TRBV12-3/TRBV12-4 | TRBD2 | CASLLAGGGTDTQYF
TRBJ2-1 | TRBV29-1 | NA | CRLDEGSYNEQFF
TRBJ2-1 | TRBV6-5 | NA | CASSQGRTLAYNEQFF
TRBJ2-1 | TRBV29-1 | NA | CSAGGTYNEQFF
TRBJ2-3 | TRBV5-1 | TRBD1 | CANSFETTGGGTDTQYF
TRBJ2-1 | TRBV11-1 | NA | CASSFGRGYYDEQFF
TRBJ2-7 | TRBV29-1 | NA | CSASSSYEQYF
TRBJ1-1 | TRBV6-5 | NA | CVSFRSGPNTEAFF
TRBJ2-3 | TRBV12-3/TRBV12-4 | NA | CASILQRADTQYF
TRBJ2-1 | TRBV28 | NA | CASNLRNEQFF
TRBJ2-7 | TRBV7-9 | NA | CASSPQVGAYERYF